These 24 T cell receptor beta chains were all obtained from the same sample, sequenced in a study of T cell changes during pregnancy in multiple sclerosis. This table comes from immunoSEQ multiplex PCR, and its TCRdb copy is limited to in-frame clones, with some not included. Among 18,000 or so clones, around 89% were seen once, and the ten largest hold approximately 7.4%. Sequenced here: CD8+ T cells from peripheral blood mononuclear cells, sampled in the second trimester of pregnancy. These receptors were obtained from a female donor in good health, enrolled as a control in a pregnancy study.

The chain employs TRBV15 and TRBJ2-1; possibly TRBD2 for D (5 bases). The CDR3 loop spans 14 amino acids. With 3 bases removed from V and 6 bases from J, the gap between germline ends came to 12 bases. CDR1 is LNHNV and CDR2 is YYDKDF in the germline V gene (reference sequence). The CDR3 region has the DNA TGTGCCACCAGCAGGCGCACCAGCGGCAATGAGCAGTTCTTC. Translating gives CATSRRTSGNEQFF.

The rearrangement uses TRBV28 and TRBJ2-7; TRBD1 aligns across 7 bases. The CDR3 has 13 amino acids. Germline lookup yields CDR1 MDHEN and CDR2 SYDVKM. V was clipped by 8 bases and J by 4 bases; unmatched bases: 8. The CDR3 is CASRDSSSYEQYF. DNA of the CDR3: TGTGCCAGCCGGGACAGTTCCTCTTACGAGCAGTACTTC.

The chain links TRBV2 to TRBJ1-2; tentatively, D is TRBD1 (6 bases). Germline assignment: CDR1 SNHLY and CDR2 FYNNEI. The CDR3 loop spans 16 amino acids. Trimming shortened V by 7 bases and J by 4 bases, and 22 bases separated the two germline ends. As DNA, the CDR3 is TGTGCCAGCATGGGGGCAGGTGGGCACAGTGGCTATGGCTACACCTTC. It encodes CASMGAGGHSGYGYTF.

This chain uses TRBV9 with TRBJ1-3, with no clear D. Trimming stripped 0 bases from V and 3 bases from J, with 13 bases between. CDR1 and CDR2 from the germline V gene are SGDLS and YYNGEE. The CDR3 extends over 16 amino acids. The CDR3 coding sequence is TGTGCCAGCAGCGTAGGACCTCGGGGATATGGAAACACCATATATTTT. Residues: CASSVGPRGYGNTIYF.

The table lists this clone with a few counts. This CDR3 is CASSDPSGGEAFF. The CDR3 DNA follows: TGTGCCAGCAGTGACCCTTCAGGAGGCGAAGCTTTCTTT. This sequence joins TRBV6-4 and TRBJ1-1, with unresolved D. The CDR3 runs 13 residues. Trimming left V 2 bases short and J 8 bases short, with 12 bases between. Germline V gives CDR1 MRHNA, CDR2 SNTAGT.

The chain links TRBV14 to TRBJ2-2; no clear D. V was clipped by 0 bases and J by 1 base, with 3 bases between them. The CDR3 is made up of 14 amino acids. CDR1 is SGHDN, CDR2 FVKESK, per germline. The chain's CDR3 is CASSQDRNTGELFF. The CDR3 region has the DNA TGTGCCAGCAGCCAAGATAGGAACACCGGGGAGCTGTTTTTT.

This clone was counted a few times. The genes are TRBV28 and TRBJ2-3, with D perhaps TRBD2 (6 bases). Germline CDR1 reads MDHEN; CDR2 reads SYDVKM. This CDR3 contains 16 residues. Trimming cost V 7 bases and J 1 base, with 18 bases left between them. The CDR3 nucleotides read TGTGCCAGCACCCCCCGTCCGGACTACCGCACAGATACGCAGTATTTT. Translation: CASTPRPDYRTDTQYF. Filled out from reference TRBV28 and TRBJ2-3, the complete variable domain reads DVKVTQSSRYLVKRTGEKVFLECVQDMDHENMFWYRQDPGLGLRLIYFSYDVKMKEKGDIPEGYSVSREKKERFSLILESASTNQTSMYLCASTPRPDYRTDTQYFGPGTRLTVL.

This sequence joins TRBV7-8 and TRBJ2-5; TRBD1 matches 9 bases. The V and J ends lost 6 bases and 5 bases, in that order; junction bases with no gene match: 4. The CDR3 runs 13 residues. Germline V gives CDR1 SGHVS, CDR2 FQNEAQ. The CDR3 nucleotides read TGTGCCAGCAGACAGGGGGCGGGGGAGACCCAGTACTTC. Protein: CASRQGAGETQYF.

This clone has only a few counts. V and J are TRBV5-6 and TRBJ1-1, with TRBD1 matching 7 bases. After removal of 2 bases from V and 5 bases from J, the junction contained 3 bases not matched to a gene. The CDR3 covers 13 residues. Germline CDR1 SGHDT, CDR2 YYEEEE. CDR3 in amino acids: CASSFVRGTEAFF. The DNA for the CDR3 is TGTGCCAGCAGCTTCGTCAGGGGGACTGAAGCTTTCTTT.

This CDR3 is CASSPGNNLYEQYF. DNA for the CDR3: TGTGCCAGTAGTCCCGGGAACAATCTCTACGAGCAGTACTTC. The genes are TRBV19 and TRBJ2-7; D perhaps matches TRBD2 (5 bases). This CDR3 has 14 residues. V was trimmed by 5 bases and J by 3 bases, leaving 14 bases between them. The germline V gene encodes CDR1 LNHDA and CDR2 SQIVND (reference sequence).

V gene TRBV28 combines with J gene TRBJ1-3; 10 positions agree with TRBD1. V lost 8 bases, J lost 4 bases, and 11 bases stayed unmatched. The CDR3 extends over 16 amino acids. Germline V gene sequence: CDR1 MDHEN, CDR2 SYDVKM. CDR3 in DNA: TGTGCCAGCGTCGGGACAGGGGACTTTTTGGGAAACACCATATATTTT. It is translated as CASVGTGDFLGNTIYF.

The CDR3 DNA reads as TGCGCCAGCAGTGCAGGGGGTTTGGCTAATGAAAAACTGTTTTTT. This codes for CASSAGGLANEKLFF. The chain has TRBV10-2 and TRBJ1-4; 7 bases match TRBD1. The CDR3 is 15 amino acids. V was clipped by 4 bases and J by 3 bases; unmatched bases: 5. Germline V gives CDR1 WSHSY, CDR2 SAAADI.

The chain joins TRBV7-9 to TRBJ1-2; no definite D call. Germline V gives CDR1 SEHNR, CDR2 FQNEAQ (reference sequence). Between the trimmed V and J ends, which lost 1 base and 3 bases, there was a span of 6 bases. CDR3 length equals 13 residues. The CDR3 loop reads CASSLGLHYGYTF. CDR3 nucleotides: TGTGCCAGCAGCTTAGGACTGCACTATGGCTACACCTTC.

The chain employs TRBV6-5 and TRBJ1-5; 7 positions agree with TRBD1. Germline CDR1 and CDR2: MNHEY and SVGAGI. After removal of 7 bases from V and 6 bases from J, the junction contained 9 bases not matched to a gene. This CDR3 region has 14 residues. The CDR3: CASTRYRGSQPQHF. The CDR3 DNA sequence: TGTGCCAGCACTCGATACAGGGGTTCTCAGCCCCAGCATTTT.

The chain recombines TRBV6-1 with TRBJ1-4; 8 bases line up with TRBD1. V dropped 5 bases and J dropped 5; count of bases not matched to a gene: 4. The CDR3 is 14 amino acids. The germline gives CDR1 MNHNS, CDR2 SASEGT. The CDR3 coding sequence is TGTGCCAGCAGTTTACAGGGGGAGAATGAAAAACTGTTTTTT. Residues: CASSLQGENEKLFF.

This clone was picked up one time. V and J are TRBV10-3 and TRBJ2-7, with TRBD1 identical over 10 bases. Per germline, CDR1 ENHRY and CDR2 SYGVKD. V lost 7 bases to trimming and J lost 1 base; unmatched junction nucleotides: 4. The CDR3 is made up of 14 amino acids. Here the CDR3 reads CAITPDRGSYEQYF. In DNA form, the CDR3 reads TGTGCCATCACTCCGGACAGGGGGTCCTACGAGCAGTACTTC.

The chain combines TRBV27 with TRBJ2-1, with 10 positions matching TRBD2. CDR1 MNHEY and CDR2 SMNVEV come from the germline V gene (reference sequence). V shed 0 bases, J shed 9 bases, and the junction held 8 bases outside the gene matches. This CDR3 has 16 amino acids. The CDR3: CASSLSSSGSMGEQFF. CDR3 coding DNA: TGTGCCAGCAGTTTATCGTCTAGCGGGAGTATGGGTGAGCAGTTCTTC.

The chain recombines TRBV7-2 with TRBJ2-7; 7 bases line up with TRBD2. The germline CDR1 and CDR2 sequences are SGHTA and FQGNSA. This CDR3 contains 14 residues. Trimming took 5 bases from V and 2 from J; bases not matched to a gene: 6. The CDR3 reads CASSPGLGAYEQYF. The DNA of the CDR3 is TGTGCCAGCAGCCCAGGACTAGGCGCCTACGAGCAGTACTTC.

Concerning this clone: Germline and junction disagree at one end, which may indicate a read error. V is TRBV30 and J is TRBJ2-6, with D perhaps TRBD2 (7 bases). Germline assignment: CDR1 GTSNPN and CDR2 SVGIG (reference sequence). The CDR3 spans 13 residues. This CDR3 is CAWNSNPGGPKNF. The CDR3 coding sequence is TGTGCCTGGAATAGTAACCCCGGGGGGCCGAAAAATTTC. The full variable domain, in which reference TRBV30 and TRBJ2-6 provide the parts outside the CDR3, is SQTIHQWPATLVQPVGSPLSLECTVEGTSNPNLYWYRQAAGRGLQLLFYSVGIGQISSEVPQNLSASRPQDRQFILSSKKLLLSDSGFYLCAWNSNPGGPKNFGAGSRLTVL.

This CDR3 reads CASSPIQRTQTYNEQFF. The CDR3 DNA sequence: TGTGCCAGCTCACCAATCCAGCGTACGCAAACCTACAATGAGCAGTTCTTC. The chain joins TRBV18 to TRBJ2-1; the D is unclear. CDR3 length equals 17 residues. Trimming shortened V by 2 bases and J by 2 bases, and 16 bases separated the two germline ends. CDR1 is KGHSH, CDR2 LQKENI, per germline.

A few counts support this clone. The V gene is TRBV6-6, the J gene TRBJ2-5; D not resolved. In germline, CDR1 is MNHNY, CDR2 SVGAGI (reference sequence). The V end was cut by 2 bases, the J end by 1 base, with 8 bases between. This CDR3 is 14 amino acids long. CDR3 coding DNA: TGTGCCAGCAGTTACGTGTCTGTCCAAGAGACCCAGTACTTC. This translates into CASSYVSVQETQYF.

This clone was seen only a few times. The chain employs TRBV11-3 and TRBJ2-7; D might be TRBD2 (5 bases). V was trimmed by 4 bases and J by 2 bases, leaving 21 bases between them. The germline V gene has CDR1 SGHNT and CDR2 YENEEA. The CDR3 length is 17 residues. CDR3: CASSSCLAKGVTYEQYF. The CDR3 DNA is TGTGCCAGCAGCTCCTGCCTAGCCAAGGGTGTAACCTACGAGCAGTACTTC.

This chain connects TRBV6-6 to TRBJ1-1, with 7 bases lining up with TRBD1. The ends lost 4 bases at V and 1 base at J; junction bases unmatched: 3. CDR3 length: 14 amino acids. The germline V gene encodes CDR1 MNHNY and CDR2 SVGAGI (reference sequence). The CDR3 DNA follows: TGTGCCAGCAGTTGGGACAGATGGAACACTGAAGCTTTCTTT. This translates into CASSWDRWNTEAFF.

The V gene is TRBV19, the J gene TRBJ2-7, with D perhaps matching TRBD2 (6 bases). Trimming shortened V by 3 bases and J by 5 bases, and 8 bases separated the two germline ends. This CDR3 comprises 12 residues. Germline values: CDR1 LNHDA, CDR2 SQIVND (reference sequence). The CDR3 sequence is CASSMWGDEQYF. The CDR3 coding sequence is TGTGCCAGTAGTATGTGGGGGGACGAGCAGTACTTC. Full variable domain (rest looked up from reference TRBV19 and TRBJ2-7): DGGITQSPKYLFRKEGQNVTLSCEQNLNHDAMYWYRQDPGQGLRLIYYSQIVNDFQKGDIAEGYSVSREKKESFPLTVTSAQKNPTAFYLCASSMWGDEQYFGPGTRLTVT.